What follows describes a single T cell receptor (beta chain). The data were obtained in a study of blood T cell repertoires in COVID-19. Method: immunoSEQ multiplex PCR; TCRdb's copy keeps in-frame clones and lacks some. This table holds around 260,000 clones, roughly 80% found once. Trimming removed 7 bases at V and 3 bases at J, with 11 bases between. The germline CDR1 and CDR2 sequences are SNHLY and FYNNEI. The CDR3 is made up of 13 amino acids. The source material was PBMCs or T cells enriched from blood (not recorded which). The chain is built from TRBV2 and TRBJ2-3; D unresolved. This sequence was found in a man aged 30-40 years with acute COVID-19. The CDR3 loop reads CASKSQVTDTQYF. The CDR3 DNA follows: TGTGCCAGCAAGAGTCAAGTGACAGATACGCAGTATTTT.